Listed here are 18 T cell receptor beta chains from one sample, sequenced in a study of neurological immune-mediated disorders. TCRdb ran MiXCR on the 5' RACE reads and lists one entry per CDR3 protein. The data show about 52,000 distinct CDR3 sequences, roughly 4% seen once. The sample taken for sequencing was PBMCs. These TCRs come from a man younger than 40 with multiple sclerosis.

At least ten counts were recorded for this clonotype. The V and J genes are TRBV12-3 or TRBV12-4 and TRBJ2-7; tentatively, D is TRBD1 or TRBD2 (5 bases each). Trimming stripped 5 bases from V and 2 bases from J, with 10 bases between. CDR3 length equals 13 residues. CDR3 region: CASSPGTAYEQYF. The CDR3 region has the DNA TGTGCCAGCAGTCCGGGGACGGCCTACGAGCAGTACTTC.

This clonotype was detected many times. V and J are TRBV7-2 and TRBJ2-1; TRBD1 agrees at 9 bases. Per germline, CDR1 SGHTA and CDR2 FQGNSA. The ends lost 5 bases at V and 10 bases at J; junction bases unmatched: 3. The CDR3 is 12 residues long. CDR3 in DNA: TGTGCCAGCAGCCTCACAGGGGGCGAGCAGTTCTTC. It codes for CASSLTGGEQFF.

This clonotype has a count of ten or more. The chain employs TRBV6-5 and TRBJ2-7, with D tentatively TRBD1 or TRBD2 (5 bases each). Trimming cost V 2 bases and J 3 bases, with 11 bases left between them. CDR1 is MNHEY and CDR2 is SVGAGI in the germline V gene. The CDR3 is made up of 14 amino acids. CDR3 in amino acids: CASSYDHGGYEQYF. In DNA, the CDR3 is TGTGCCAGCAGTTACGACCATGGGGGCTACGAGCAGTACTTC.

This clonotype has at least ten counts. The chain couples TRBV29-1 to TRBJ1-2; 7 bases align to TRBD1. Germline V CDR1 and CDR2: SQVTM, ANQGSEA. V trimming: 5 bases; J trimming: 4 bases; junction bases outside the gene matches: 4. This CDR3 has 12 amino acids. The CDR3 coding sequence is TGCAGCGTTACAGGGGTGGGCTATGGCTACACCTTC. It specifies CSVTGVGYGYTF.

In this sample, this clonotype turned up many times. The chain couples TRBV12-3 or TRBV12-4 to TRBJ1-6; 8 bases agree with TRBD1. The V gene end was trimmed by 6 bases and the J gene end by 10 bases; junction bases not matched to a gene: 8. The CDR3 extends over 14 amino acids. CDR3: CASSQDRDQSPLHF. The CDR3 DNA sequence: TGTGCCAGCAGCCAGGACAGGGATCAATCACCCCTCCACTTT.

This clonotype has ten or more counts. The rearrangement joins TRBV12-3 or TRBV12-4 to TRBJ1-2; 8 nucleotides line up with TRBD1. The ends lost 7 bases at V and 4 bases at J; junction bases unmatched: 8. The CDR3 length is 14 residues. The CDR3 spells CASTGQGISYGYTF. CDR3 DNA: TGTGCCAGCACCGGACAGGGAATAAGCTATGGCTACACCTTC.

At least ten counts were recorded for this clonotype. V gene TRBV5-1 combines with J gene TRBJ1-1, with TRBD1 matching over 9 bases. CDR3 length: 17 residues. In germline, CDR1 is SGHRS, CDR2 YFSETQ. Trimming removed 4 bases from V and 4 bases from J; junction bases left unmatched: 14. The CDR3, as DNA: TGCGCCAGCAGCGCGTCGAGTACAGGGGGCACGAGCACTGAAGCTTTCTTT. This codes for CASSASSTGGTSTEAFF.

In its sample, this clonotype was seen many times. V usage is TRBV5-5 and J usage is TRBJ2-7, with TRBD1 matching 7 bases. The CDR3 spans 14 residues. Trimming cost V 2 bases and J 2 bases; bases outside gene matches: 4. CDR1 is SGHKS, CDR2 YYEKEE, per germline (reference sequence). In DNA form, the CDR3 reads TGTGCCAGCAGCTTAACAGGGGCGACCTACGAGCAGTACTTC. Residues: CASSLTGATYEQYF.

This clonotype has just a few counts. No conserved phenylalanine or tryptophan is present at the end of the CDR3, so a read error is the likely explanation. The chain recombines TRBV12-3 or TRBV12-4 with TRBJ1-3; no firm D call. V lost 3 bases and J lost 0, with 0 bases in between. The CDR3 spans 12 residues. CDR3 in amino acids: CASSFSGNTIYN. Here the CDR3 DNA reads TGTGCCAGCAGTTTCTCTGGAAACACCATATATAAT.

This clonotype was counted ten times or more. The chain has TRBV13 and TRBJ2-7; D not certain. This CDR3 comprises 12 residues. CDR1 PRHDT and CDR2 FYEKMQ come from the germline V gene (reference sequence). V was pared by 0 bases and J by 11 bases, with 11 bases between. The CDR3, as DNA: TGTGCCAGCAGCTTAGGCAGAAGGCCCGAGTACTTC. Its protein product is CASSLGRRPEYF. The full variable domain, its missing parts supplied by reference TRBV13 and TRBJ2-7, is AAGVIQSPRHLIKEKRETATLKCYPIPRHDTVYWYQQGPGQDPQFLISFYEKMQSDKGSIPDRFSAQQFSDYHSELNMSSLELGDSALYFCASSLGRRPEYFGPGTRLTVT.

This clonotype showed up many times. J is TRBJ2-1 and V is TRBV7-8; tentatively, D is TRBD1 or TRBD2 (7 bases each). V gave up 7 bases and J gave up 0 bases, with 16 bases separating them. Germline CDR1 is SGHVS and CDR2 is FQNEAQ. This CDR3 is 16 amino acids long. CDR3 residues: CASTQGGGSSYNEQFF. DNA for the CDR3: TGTGCCAGCACCCAGGGGGGGGGGAGCTCCTACAATGAGCAGTTCTTC.

Many counts were recorded for this clonotype. The gene calls are TRBV5-1 and TRBJ2-5; tentatively, D is TRBD2 (5 bases). The CDR3 covers 17 residues. Trimming took 4 bases from V and 5 from J, leaving 24 bases between them. Germline CDR1 and CDR2: SGHRS and YFSETQ. The CDR3 spells CASSQLLRRDGGETQYF. CDR3 bases: TGCGCCAGCAGCCAATTATTGCGTCGGGATGGTGGTGAGACCCAGTACTTC.

The V and J genes are TRBV2 and TRBJ2-1; the match to TRBD2 covers 9 bases. Trimming cost V 8 bases and J 5 bases; bases outside gene matches: 22. In germline, CDR1 is SNHLY, CDR2 FYNNEI. This CDR3 is built from 19 residues. CDR3 protein: CASLRATSGTRGGDNEQFF. The CDR3 bases are TGTGCCAGCCTCCGGGCGACTAGCGGAACCCGGGGGGGCGACAATGAGCAGTTCTTC.

This clonotype was seen repeatedly, ten times or more. This rearrangement joins TRBV5-5 to TRBJ2-3; D not certain. Per germline, CDR1 SGHKS and CDR2 YYEKEE (reference sequence). There are 12 residues in the CDR3. V lost 3 bases, J lost 2 bases, and 4 bases lay in between. DNA for the CDR3: TGTGCCAGCAGCTCCCCCACAGATACGCAGTATTTT. Translating gives CASSSPTDTQYF.

This clonotype appeared many times. This rearrangement joins TRBV11-2 to TRBJ2-3; either TRBD1 or TRBD2 may supply D (5 bases each). Trimming removed 4 bases from V and 5 bases from J, with 7 bases in between. Germline loops: CDR1 SGHAT, CDR2 FQNNGV. The length of the CDR3 is 12 residues. The CDR3 DNA reads TGTGCCAGCAGCTGGGACGGAGATACGCAGTATTTT. This codes for CASSWDGDTQYF.

This clonotype was seen at least ten times. This chain joins TRBV4-2 and TRBJ1-4; tentatively, D is TRBD1 (5 bases). Trimming cost V 1 base and J 3 bases, with 12 bases left between them. The length of the CDR3 is 16 residues. Germline CDR1 LGHNA, CDR2 YNFKEQ. The CDR3 bases are TGTGCCAGCAGCCAAGTTGGGGGAGCGTCTAATGAAAAACTGTTTTTT. Protein product: CASSQVGGASNEKLFF.

This clonotype was counted at least ten times. This chain joins TRBV5-1 and TRBJ2-2, with 10 bases fitting TRBD1. The CDR3 extends over 16 amino acids. Germline V gene lookup returns CDR1 SGHRS and CDR2 YFSETQ. The V segment lost 0 bases and the J segment 7 bases; nucleotides outside the gene matches: 6. As DNA, the CDR3 is TGCGCCAGCAGCTTGGCCGGGACAGGGGCCGTCGGGGAGCTGTTTTTT. This sequence encodes CASSLAGTGAVGELFF.

This clonotype was detected a few times. Since a much larger clone is just one base distant, this may be a read error. The CDR3 DNA reads as TGTGCCAGCAGCTTAACCGGGGCCAACGTCCTGACTTTC. This gives the protein CASSLTGANVLTF. The V and J genes are TRBV7-6 and TRBJ2-6; D is unclear. Trimming left V 2 bases short and J 4 bases short, with 3 bases between. Germline loops: CDR1 SGHVS, CDR2 FNYEAQ. CDR3 length equals 13 residues.